This T cell receptor (beta chain) was sequenced during a study of blood T cell repertoires in COVID-19. Original handling: Reference gene primers were amplified, and this amplification served to estimate nucleated cell counts. The repertoire was sequenced with immunoSEQ multiplex PCR; TCRdb's copy has only in-frame clones and lacks some. V and J calls plus clone size are reproduced from that table; the DNA served to infer D and trimming. Of about 100,000 clones in the sample, approximately 86% were seen once. V dropped 12 bases and J dropped 7; count of bases not matched to a gene: 9. Germline CDR1 reads KGHDR; CDR2 reads SFDVKD. This CDR3 spans 14 amino acids.

The material sequenced was peripheral blood. The sequence was obtained from a man aged 50 to 59 with active or convalescent COVID-19. The V gene is TRBV24-1, the J gene TRBJ2-2, with 11 positions matching TRBD2. The CDR3 reads CAATGTSGSGELFF. The DNA of the CDR3 is TGTGCCGCCACCGGGACTAGCGGAAGCGGGGAGCTGTTTTTT.